This T cell receptor (beta chain) was sequenced in a study of T cell repertoires in cytomegalovirus infection. Turning to the study itself: Public TCR beta signatures were indicative of both CMV infection and a matching HLA type.

TCRdb ran MiXCR on the reads and lists one entry per CDR3 protein. Of a few hundred thousand distinct CDR3 sequences in the sample, 26% are singletons; the top ten hold less than 15%. Points on this clonotype: Its specificity is not known.

Study-wide findings and caveats: Accumulated public TCR beta family frequency recognized individuals carrying CMV together with the relevant HLA. Ex vivo responses were dominated by HLA-C-restricted CMV-specific TCR beta clonotypes.

Germline CDR1 reads SGHDN; CDR2 reads FVKESK. Losses at the gene ends were 0 bases for V and 5 bases for J; bases not matched to a gene: 12. CDR3 length: 18 amino acids. The chain employs TRBV14 and TRBJ2-3; 9 nucleotides match TRBD2. Sequenced input: PBMCs. This clonotype was sampled from a human donor in good health (CMV status not recorded). Some clones in this sample may be carry-over from other donors' samples. The CDR3 sequence: CASSQERGLAGREDTQYF. The CDR3 DNA reads as TGTGCCAGCAGCCAAGAAAGAGGGCTAGCGGGACGGGAAGATACGCAGTATTTT. Using reference TRBV14 and TRBJ2-3 for the parts outside the CDR3, the full variable domain is EAGVTQFPSHSVIEKGQTVTLRCDPISGHDNLYWYRRVMGKEIKFLLHFVKESKQDESGMPNNRFLAERTGGTYSTLKVQPAELEDSGVYFCASSQERGLAGREDTQYFGPGTRLTVL.